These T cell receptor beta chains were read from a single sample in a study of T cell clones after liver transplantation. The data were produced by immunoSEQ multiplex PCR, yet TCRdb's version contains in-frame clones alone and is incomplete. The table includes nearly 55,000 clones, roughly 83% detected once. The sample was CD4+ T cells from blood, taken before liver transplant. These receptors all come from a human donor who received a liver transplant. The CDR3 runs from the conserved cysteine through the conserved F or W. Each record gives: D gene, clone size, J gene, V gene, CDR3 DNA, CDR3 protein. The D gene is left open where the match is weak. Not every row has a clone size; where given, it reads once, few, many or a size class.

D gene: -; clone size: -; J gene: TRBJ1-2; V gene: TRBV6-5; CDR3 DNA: TGTGCCAGCACCGTATCAACCACAGGGAATGGCTACACCTTC; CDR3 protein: CASTVSTTGNGYTF
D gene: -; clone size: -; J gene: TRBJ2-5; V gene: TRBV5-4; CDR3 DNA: TGTGCCAGCAGCTTAGTTAATCAGGGGAGAGAGACCCAGTACTTC; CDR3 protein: CASSLVNQGRETQYF
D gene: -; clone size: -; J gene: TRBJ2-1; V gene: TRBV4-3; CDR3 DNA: TGCGCCAGCAGCCAAGATGGAACGGTATCCTACAATGAGCAGTTCTTC; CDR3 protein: CASSQDGTVSYNEQFF
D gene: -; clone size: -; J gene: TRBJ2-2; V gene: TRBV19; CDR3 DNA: TGTGCCAGTAAAATACTGTTCACCGGGGAGCTGTTTTTT; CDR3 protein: CASKILFTGELFF
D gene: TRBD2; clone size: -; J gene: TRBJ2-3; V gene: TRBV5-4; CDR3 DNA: TGTGCCAGCAGCGCGGGACTAGCGTTTGATACGCAGTATTTT; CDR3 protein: CASSAGLAFDTQYF
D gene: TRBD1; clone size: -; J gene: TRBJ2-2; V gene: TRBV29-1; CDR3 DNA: TGCAGCGTTGAAACCCCACCTAAGGACAGGGGGCGATTCGGGGAGCTGTTTTTT; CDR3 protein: CSVETPPKDRGRFGELFF
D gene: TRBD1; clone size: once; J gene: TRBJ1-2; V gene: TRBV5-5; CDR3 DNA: TGTGCCAGCAGCTCCGGACAGGGCGATGGCTACACCTTC; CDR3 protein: CASSSGQGDGYTF
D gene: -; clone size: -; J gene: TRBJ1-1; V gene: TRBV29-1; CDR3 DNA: TGCAGCGTTGATTCCAGGGGAACTGAAGCTTTCTTT; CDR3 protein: CSVDSRGTEAFF
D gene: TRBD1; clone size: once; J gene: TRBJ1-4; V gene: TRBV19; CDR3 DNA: TGTGCCAGTAGTGACAGGGGGGGGAATGAAAAACTGTTTTTT; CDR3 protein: CASSDRGGNEKLFF
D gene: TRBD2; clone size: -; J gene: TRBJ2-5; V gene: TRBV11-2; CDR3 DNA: TGTGCCAGCAGCCCACCGGCGGCTAGCGGGGCAGAGACCCAGTACTTC; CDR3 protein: CASSPPAASGAETQYF
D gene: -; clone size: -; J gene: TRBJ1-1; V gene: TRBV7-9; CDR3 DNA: TGTGCCAGCAGCCGTACAGGGAGCACTGAAGCTTTCTTT; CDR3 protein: CASSRTGSTEAFF
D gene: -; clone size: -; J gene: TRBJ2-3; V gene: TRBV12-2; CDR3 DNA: TGTGCAAGTCGCTTAGAAGATACGCAGTATTTT; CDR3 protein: CASRLEDTQYF
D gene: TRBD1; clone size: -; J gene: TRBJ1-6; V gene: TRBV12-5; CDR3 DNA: TGTGCTAGTGGCACCGGGACAGGGGGTTCACCCCTCCACTTT; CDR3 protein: CASGTGTGGSPLHF
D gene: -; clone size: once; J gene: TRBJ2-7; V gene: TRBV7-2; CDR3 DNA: TGTGCCAGCAGCTCTAACACAGTCTACGAGCAGTACTTC; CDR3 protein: CASSSNTVYEQYF
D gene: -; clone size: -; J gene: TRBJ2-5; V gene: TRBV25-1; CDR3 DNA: TGTGCCAGCAGACTCGGGGCTGGGGAGACCCAGTACTTC; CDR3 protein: CASRLGAGETQYF
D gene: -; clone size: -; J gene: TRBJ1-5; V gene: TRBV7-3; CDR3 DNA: TGTGCCAGCAGCCAAGGGAGCAATCAGCCCCAGCATTTT; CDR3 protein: CASSQGSNQPQHF
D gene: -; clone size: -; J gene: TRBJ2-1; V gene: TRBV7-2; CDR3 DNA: TGTGCCAGCAGCTATAGTTGGGGCAATGTTGAGCAGTTCTTC; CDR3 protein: CASSYSWGNVEQFF
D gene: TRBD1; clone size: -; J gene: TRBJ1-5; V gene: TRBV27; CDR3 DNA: TGTGCCAGCCGCGGACAGGGGGGACAGCCCCAGCATTTT; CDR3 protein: CASRGQGGQPQHF
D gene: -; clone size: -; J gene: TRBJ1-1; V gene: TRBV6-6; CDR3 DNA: TGTGCCAGCAGAAGAAACATTGTCGCTGAAGCTTTCTTT; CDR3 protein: CASRRNIVAEAFF
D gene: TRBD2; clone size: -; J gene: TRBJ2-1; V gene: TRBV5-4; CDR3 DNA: TGTGCCAGCAGCTTGGAGACTAGCGGGGACTACAATGAGCAGTTCTTC; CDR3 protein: CASSLETSGDYNEQFF
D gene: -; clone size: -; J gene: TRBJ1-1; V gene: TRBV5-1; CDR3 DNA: TGCGCCAGCAGCTTGGGGGGATTAATCGTCACTGAAGCTTTCTTT; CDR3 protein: CASSLGGLIVTEAFF
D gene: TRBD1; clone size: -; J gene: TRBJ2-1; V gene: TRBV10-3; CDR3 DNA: TGTGCCATCAGTGAGTCGGGGACAGGGGGCTTCTTC; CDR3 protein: CAISESGTGGFF
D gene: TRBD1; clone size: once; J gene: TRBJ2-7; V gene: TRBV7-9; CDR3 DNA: TGTGCCAGCAGGCCAGAGGGACAGGGGGCGAAGGAGCAGTACTTC; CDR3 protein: CASRPEGQGAKEQYF
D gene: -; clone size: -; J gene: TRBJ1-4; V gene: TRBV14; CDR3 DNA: TGTGCCAGCAGCCGGGTCTCGGGACAATCAGAAAAACTGTTTTTT; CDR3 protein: CASSRVSGQSEKLFF
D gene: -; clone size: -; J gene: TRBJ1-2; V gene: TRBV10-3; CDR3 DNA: TGTGCCATCAGTGAGACTGACGGCCCCTATGGCTACACCTTC; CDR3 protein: CAISETDGPYGYTF
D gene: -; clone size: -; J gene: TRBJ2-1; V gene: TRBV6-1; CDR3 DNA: TGTGCCAGCAGTGAAAGGCCCTGGGGAGTAGCGATGTCCTACAATGAGCAGTTCTTC; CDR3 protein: CASSERPWGVAMSYNEQFF
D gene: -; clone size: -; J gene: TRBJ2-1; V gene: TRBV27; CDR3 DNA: TGTGCCAGCAGTTTATTCGGAGGGTCCTACAATGAGCAGTTCTTC; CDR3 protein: CASSLFGGSYNEQFF